This T cell receptor beta chain was obtained from a study of blood T cell repertoires in COVID-19. In the study overall: Collection of acute and convalescent COVID-19 samples took place in the United States, Italy and Spain. Sample material is recorded as cDNA or gDNA derived from T cells, B-cell-depleted T cells, or PBMCs.

The Seattle site enrolled patients during active infection and followed them longitudinally. As processed by the authors: Estimates of nucleated cell counts were drawn from the amplification of reference gene primers. Method: immunoSEQ multiplex PCR; TCRdb's copy keeps in-frame clones and lacks some. V, J and clone size are those of that table, while D and trimming were read from the DNA. Of 250,000 to 350,000 clones in the sample, roughly 80% were seen once. This clonotype was obtained from a human donor with COVID-19, enrolled during active disease. The donor label of this sample is uncertain. Input material: peripheral blood.

This CDR3 is CSVGGGDLTSTDTQYF. CDR3 nucleotides: TGCAGCGTTGGGGGGGGTGACTTGACTAGCACAGATACGCAGTATTTT. The chain employs TRBV29-1 and TRBJ2-3; 7 bases fit TRBD2. The germline CDR1 and CDR2 sequences are SQVTM and ANQGSEA. V lost 4 bases to trimming and J lost 0 bases; unmatched junction nucleotides: 10. The CDR3 sequence is 16 residues long.